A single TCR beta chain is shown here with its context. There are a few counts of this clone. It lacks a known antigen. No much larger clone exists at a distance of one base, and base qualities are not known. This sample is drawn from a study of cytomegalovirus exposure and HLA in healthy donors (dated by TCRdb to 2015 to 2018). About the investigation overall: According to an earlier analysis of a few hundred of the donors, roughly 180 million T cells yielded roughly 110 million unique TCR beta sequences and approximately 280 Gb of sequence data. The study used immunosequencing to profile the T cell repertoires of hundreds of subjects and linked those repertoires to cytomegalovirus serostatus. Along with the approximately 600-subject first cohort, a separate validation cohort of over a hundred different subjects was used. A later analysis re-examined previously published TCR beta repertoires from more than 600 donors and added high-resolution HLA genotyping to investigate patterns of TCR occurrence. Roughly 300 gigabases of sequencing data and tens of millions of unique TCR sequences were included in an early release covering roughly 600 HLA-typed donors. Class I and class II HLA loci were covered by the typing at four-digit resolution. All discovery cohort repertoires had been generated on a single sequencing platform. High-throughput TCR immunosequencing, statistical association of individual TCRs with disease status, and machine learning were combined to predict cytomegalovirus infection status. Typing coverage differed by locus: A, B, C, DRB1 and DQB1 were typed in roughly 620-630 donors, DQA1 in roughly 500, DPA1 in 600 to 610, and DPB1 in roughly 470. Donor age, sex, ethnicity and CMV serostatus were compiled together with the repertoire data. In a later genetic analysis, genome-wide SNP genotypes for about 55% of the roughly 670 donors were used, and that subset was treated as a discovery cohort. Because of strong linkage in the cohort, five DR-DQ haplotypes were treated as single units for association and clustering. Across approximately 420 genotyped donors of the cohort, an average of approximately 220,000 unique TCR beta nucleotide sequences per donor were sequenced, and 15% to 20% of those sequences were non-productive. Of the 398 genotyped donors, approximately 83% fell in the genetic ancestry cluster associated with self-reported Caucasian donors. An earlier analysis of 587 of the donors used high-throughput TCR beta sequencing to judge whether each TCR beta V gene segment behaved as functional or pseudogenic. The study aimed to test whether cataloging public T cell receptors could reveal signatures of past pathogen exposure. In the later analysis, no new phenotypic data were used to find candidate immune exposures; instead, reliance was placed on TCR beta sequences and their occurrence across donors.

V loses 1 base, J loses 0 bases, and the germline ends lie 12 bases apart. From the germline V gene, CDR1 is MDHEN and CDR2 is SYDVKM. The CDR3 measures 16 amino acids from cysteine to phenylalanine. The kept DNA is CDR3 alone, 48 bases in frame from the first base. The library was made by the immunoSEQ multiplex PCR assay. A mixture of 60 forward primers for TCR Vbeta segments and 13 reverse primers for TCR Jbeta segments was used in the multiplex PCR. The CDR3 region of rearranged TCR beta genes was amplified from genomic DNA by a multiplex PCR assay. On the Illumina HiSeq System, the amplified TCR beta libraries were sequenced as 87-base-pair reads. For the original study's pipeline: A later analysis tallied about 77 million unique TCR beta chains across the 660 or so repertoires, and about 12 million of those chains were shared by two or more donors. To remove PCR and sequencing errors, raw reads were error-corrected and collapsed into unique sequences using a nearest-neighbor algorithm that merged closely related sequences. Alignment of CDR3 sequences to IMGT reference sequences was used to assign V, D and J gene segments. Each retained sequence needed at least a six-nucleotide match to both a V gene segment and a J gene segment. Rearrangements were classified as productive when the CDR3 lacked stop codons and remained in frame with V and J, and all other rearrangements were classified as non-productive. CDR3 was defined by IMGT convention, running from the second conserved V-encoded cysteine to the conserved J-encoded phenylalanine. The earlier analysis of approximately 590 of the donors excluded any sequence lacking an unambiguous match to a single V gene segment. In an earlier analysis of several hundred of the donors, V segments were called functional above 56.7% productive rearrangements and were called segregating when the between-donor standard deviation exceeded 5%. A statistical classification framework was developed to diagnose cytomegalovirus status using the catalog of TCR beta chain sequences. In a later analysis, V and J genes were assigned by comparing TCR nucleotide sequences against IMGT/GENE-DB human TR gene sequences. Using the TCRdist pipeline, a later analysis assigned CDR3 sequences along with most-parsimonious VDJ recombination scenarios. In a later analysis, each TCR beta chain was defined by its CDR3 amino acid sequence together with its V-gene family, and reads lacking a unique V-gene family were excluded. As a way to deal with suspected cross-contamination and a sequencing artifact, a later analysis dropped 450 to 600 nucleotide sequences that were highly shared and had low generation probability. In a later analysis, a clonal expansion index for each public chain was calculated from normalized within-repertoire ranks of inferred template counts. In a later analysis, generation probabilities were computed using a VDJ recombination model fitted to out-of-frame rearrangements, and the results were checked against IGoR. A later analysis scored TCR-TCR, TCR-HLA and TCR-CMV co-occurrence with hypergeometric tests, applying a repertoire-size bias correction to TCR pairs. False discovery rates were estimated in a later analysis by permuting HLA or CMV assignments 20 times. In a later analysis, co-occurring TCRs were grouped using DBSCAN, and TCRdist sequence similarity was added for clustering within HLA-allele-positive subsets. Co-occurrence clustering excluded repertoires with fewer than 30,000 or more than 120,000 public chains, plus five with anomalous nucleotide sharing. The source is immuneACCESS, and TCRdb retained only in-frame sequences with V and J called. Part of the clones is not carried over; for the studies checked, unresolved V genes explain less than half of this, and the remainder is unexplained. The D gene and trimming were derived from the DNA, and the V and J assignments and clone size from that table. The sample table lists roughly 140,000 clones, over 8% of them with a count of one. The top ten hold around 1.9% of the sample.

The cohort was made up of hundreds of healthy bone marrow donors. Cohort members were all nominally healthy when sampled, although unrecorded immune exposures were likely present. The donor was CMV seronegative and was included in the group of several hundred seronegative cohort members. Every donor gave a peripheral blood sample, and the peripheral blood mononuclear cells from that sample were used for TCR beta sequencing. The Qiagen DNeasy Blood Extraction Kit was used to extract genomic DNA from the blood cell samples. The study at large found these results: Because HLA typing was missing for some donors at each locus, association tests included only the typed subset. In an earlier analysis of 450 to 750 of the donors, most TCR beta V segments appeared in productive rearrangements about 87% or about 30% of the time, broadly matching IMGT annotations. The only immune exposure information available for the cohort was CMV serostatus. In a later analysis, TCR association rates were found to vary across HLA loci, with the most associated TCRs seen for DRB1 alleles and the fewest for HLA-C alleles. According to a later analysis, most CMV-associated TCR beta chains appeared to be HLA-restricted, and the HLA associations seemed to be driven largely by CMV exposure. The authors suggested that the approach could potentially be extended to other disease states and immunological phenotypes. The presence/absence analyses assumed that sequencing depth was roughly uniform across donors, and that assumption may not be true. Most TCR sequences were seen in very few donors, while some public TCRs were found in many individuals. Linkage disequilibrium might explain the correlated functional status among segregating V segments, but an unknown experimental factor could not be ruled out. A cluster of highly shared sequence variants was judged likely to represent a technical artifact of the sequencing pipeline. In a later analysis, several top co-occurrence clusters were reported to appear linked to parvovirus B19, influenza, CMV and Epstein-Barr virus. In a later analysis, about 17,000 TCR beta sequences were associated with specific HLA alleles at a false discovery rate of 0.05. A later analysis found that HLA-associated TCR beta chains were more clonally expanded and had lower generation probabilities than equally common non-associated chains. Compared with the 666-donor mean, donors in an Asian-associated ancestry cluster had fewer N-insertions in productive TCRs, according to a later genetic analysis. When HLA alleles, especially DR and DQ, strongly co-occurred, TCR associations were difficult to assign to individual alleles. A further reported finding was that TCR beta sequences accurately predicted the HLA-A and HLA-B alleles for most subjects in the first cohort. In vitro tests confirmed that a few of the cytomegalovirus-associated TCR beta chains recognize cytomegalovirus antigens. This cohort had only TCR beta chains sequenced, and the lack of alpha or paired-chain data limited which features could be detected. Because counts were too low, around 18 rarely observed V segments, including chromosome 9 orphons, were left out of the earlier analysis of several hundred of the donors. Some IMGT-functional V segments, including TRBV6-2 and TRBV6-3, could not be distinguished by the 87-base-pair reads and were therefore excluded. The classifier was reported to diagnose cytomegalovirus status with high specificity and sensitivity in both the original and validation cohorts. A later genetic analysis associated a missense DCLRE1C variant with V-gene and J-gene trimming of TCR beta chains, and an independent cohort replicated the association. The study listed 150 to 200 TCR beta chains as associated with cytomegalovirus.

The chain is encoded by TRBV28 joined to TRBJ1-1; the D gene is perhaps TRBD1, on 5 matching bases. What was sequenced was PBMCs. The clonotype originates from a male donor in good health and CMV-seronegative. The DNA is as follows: TGTGCCAGCAGTTTATCCCATGCAGGGTTGAACACTGAAGCTTTCTTT. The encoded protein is CASSLSHAGLNTEAFF. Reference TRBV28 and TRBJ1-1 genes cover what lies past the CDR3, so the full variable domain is DVKVTQSSRYLVKRTGEKVFLECVQDMDHENMFWYRQDPGLGLRLIYFSYDVKMKEKGDIPEGYSVSREKKERFSLILESASTNQTSMYLCASSLSHAGLNTEAFFGQGTRLTVV.